This T cell receptor (beta chain) emerged from a study of T cell changes during pregnancy in multiple sclerosis. Assay: immunoSEQ multiplex PCR; the TCRdb copy retains only in-frame clones and omits some. The sample has about 51,000 clones, 85% to 95% seen once; the top ten hold just under 0.6%. Trimming took 5 bases from V and 0 from J, leaving 8 bases between them. CDR3 length: 13 amino acids. Germline values: CDR1 KGHSH, CDR2 LQKENI. The origin of this receptor is a female donor with multiple sclerosis, enrolled in a pregnancy study. The specimen was CD4+ T cells from peripheral blood mononuclear cells, collected in the second trimester of pregnancy. The V and J genes are TRBV18 and TRBJ2-7; D is undetermined. The CDR3 here is CASSGGSSYEQYF. DNA of the CDR3: TGTGCCAGCTCAGGCGGTAGCTCCTACGAGCAGTACTTC.